This T cell receptor (beta chain) was retrieved from a study of shared clonotypes between healthy human individuals. Whole-study results and caveats: The low donor count limited represented genetic and exposure-history diversity. Deeper or shallower sequencing was expected to change how clonotypes are shared among donors.

Note on this clone: Its antigen remains unknown.

TCRdb's copy holds only in-frame clones and misses some; the assay was immunoSEQ multiplex PCR. The sample records 550,000 to 700,000 clones, less than 80% being singletons. The sequenced material came from memory CD4+ T cells sorted from blood. Subset reported: CD45RA-negative fraction. The TCR originated in a woman aged 25 to 39 in good health.

Here the CDR3 reads CASSGVAGITDTQYF. CDR3 bases: TGTGCCAGCAGTGGGGTAGCGGGAATCACAGATACGCAGTATTTT. V is TRBV6-1 and J is TRBJ2-3; 8 nucleotides line up with TRBD2. Germline lookup yields CDR1 MNHNS and CDR2 SASEGT. The J segment lost 2 bases and the V segment lost 4 bases, leaving 5 bases of the junction unmatched. This CDR3 contains 15 residues.